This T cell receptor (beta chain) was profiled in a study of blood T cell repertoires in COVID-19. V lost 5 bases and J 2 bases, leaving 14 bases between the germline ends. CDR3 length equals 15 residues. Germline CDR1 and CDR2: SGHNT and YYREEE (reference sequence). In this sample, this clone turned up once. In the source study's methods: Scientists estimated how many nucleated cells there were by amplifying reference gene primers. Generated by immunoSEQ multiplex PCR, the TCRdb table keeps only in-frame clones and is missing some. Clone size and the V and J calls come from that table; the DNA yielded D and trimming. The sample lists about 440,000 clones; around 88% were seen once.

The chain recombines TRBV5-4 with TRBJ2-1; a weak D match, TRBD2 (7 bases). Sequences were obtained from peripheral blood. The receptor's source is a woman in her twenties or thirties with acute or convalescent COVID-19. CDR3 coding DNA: TGTGCCAGCAGGAAGGGGGGGGCTACCTACAATGAGCAGTTCTTC. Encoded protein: CASRKGGATYNEQFF. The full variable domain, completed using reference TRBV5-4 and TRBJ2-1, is ETGVTQSPTHLIKTRGQQVTLRCSSQSGHNTVSWYQQALGQGPQFIFQYYREEENGRGNFPPRFSGLQFPNYSSELNVNALELDDSALYLCASRKGGATYNEQFFGPGTRLTVL.